One sample yielded the 22 T cell receptor beta chains listed below, sequenced in a study of identical twins. TCRdb called the 5' RACE reads again in MiXCR, with one record for every CDR3 protein. This repertoire shows a few hundred thousand distinct CDR3 sequences, about a fifth found once; its top ten account for more than 10%. Sample: naive T cells sorted from blood. The receptors were sampled from a man in his forties or fifties in good health.

The chain is built from TRBV7-9 and TRBJ2-5; D ambiguous. Deletions cut 1 base from V and 7 bases from J, with 7 bases between. The germline CDR1 and CDR2 sequences are SEHNR and FQNEAQ (reference sequence). The CDR3 totals 12 residues. The CDR3 here is CASSLDVGTQYF. DNA for the CDR3: TGTGCCAGCAGCTTAGACGTGGGGACCCAGTACTTC.

This clonotype was seen repeatedly, ten times or more. This chain connects TRBV7-2 to TRBJ1-6; the D gene is possibly TRBD1 (6 bases). CDR3 length equals 12 residues. V was trimmed by 4 bases and J by 14 bases, leaving 12 bases between them. Germline loops: CDR1 SGHTA, CDR2 FQGNSA. CDR3 sequence reads: CASSYTGRALHF. CDR3 nucleotide sequence: TGTGCCAGCAGCTATACAGGGAGGGCCCTCCACTTT.

The chain uses TRBV24-1 and TRBJ2-1; the match to TRBD1 covers 10 bases. CDR3 length equals 16 residues. The junction had 5 bases not matched to a gene; V was cut back by 3 bases and J by 4 bases. Germline V gene sequence: CDR1 KGHDR, CDR2 SFDVKD. The CDR3 sequence is CATSDAGTGAYNEQFF. CDR3 bases: TGTGCCACCAGTGATGCCGGGACAGGGGCTTACAATGAGCAGTTCTTC.

This clonotype has ten or more counts. This sequence joins TRBV15 and TRBJ2-1; D gene ambiguous. Trimming cost V 0 bases and J 1 base, with 10 bases left between them. Germline-derived CDR1 and CDR2 are LNHNV and YYDKDF (reference sequence). The CDR3 covers 16 residues. CDR3: CATSRDSLGSYNEQFF. CDR3 coding DNA: TGTGCCACCAGCAGAGACAGTTTGGGTTCCTACAATGAGCAGTTCTTC.

This clonotype was seen just once. This chain connects TRBV6-2 or TRBV6-3 to TRBJ2-1; D unresolved. In germline, CDR1 is MNHEY, CDR2 SVGEGT. The CDR3 spans 16 residues. V dropped 0 bases and J dropped 10 bases, with 19 bases sitting between them. CDR3 nucleotide sequence: TGTGCCAGCAGTTACTCGAATAGAATTGGACCACTAGAGCAGTTCTTC. Its protein product is CASSYSNRIGPLEQFF.

V gene TRBV12-3 or TRBV12-4 combines with J gene TRBJ2-5; 11 nucleotides match TRBD1. The CDR3 consists of 15 residues. The junction had 5 bases not matched to a gene; V was cut back by 3 bases and J by 5 bases. The CDR3 DNA sequence: TGTGCCAGCAGTTTTCGGACAGGGGGCGATGAGACCCAGTACTTC. Amino acids: CASSFRTGGDETQYF.

The CDR3 coding sequence is TGTGCCAGCAGCACGATCTCGGGCGCCTACGAGCAGTACTTC. Its protein is CASSTISGAYEQYF. The chain combines TRBV5-6 with TRBJ2-7, with D unresolved. CDR1 and CDR2 (germline): SGHDT, YYEEEE. CDR3 length equals 14 residues. Trimming took off 4 bases at V and 2 bases at J, with 13 bases between the two ends.

The chain recombines TRBV4-2 with TRBJ1-6; the D is unclear. The CDR3 has 14 amino acids. The V end was cut by 8 bases, the J end by 9 bases, with 17 bases between. Germline CDR1 is LGHNA and CDR2 is YNFKEQ. The CDR3: CASGTAAGSSPLHF. DNA of the CDR3: TGTGCCAGCGGAACCGCAGCGGGCAGTTCACCCCTCCACTTT.

This clonotype was recorded at least ten times. This sequence joins TRBV7-2 and TRBJ2-4; 9 positions agree with TRBD1. The CDR3 has 16 residues. With V trimmed by 0 bases and J by 6 bases, 6 bases remained unmatched. In germline, CDR1 is SGHTA, CDR2 FQGNSA. The CDR3 DNA sequence: TGTGCCAGCAGCTTAGCGGGACAGGGATCGGGAAACATTCAGTACTTC. This encodes CASSLAGQGSGNIQYF.

This chain links TRBV5-1 with TRBJ2-7; D remains unclear. Germline V gene sequence: CDR1 SGHRS, CDR2 YFSETQ. Trimming took 3 bases from V and 0 from J, leaving 10 bases between them. The CDR3 runs 14 residues. The CDR3 reads CASSWTKSSYEQYF. In nucleotides, the CDR3 is TGCGCCAGCAGCTGGACGAAAAGCTCCTACGAGCAGTACTTC. The whole variable domain, filled in from reference TRBV5-1 and TRBJ2-7, reads KAGVTQTPRYLIKTRGQQVTLSCSPISGHRSVSWYQQTPGQGLQFLFEYFSETQRNKGNFPGRFSGRQFSNSRSEMNVSTLELGDSALYLCASSWTKSSYEQYFGPGTRLTVT.

This clonotype was counted a few times. The chain recombines TRBV20-1 with TRBJ2-5, with D possibly TRBD2 on 6 matching bases. Germline V gene sequence: CDR1 DFQATT, CDR2 SNEGSKA (reference sequence). V shed 3 bases and J shed 2 bases, with 16 bases lying between them. This CDR3 has 15 residues. The CDR3 protein is CSASGRKSGQETQYF. CDR3 in DNA: TGCAGTGCTAGCGGGAGAAAGTCAGGGCAAGAGACCCAGTACTTC.

This clonotype was seen a few times. CDR3 protein: CASKGESSYNEQFF. CDR3 bases: TGTGCCAGCAAGGGGGAGAGCTCCTACAATGAGCAGTTCTTC. The rearrangement links TRBV7-9 to TRBJ2-1, with D perhaps TRBD1 (6 bases). Trimming left V 7 bases short and J 0 bases short, with 10 bases between. This CDR3 has 14 amino acids. Germline lookup yields CDR1 SEHNR and CDR2 FQNEAQ (reference sequence).

This clonotype was seen ten or more times. The chain carries TRBV27 and TRBJ1-5; 7 bases are shared with TRBD1. The CDR3 is 14 amino acids. V dropped 10 bases and J dropped 2; count of bases not matched to a gene: 8. Germline-derived CDR1 and CDR2 are MNHEY and SMNVEV (reference sequence). DNA for the CDR3: TGTGCCACCCGACAGGGAATGGGCAATCAGCCCCAGCATTTT. Amino acids: CATRQGMGNQPQHF.

The J gene is TRBJ2-5, the V gene TRBV10-3; either TRBD1 or TRBD2 may fit D (7 bases each). The length of the CDR3 is 17 residues. Per germline, CDR1 ENHRY and CDR2 SYGVKD. Trimming shortened V by 0 bases and J by 5 bases, and 19 bases separated the two germline ends. The CDR3 reads CAISESAGQLSAETQYF. The CDR3 nucleotides read TGTGCCATCAGTGAGTCAGCGGGACAGCTTTCGGCCGAGACCCAGTACTTC.

The chain links TRBV14 to TRBJ1-4, with 9 bases lining up with TRBD1. CDR3 length: 13 amino acids. Germline CDR1 SGHDN, CDR2 FVKESK. V shed 4 bases, J shed 12 bases, and the junction held 6 bases outside the gene matches. CDR3 nucleotides: TGTGCCAGCAGCCGGACGACAGGGGGAGAACTGTTTTTT. The encoded protein is CASSRTTGGELFF. The variable domain in full, with the rest retrieved from reference TRBV14 and TRBJ1-4, is EAGVTQFPSHSVIEKGQTVTLRCDPISGHDNLYWYRRVMGKEIKFLLHFVKESKQDESGMPNNRFLAERTGGTYSTLKVQPAELEDSGVYFCASSRTTGGELFFGSGTQLSVL.

In its sample, this clonotype was seen a few times. The chain links TRBV7-8 to TRBJ1-6, with 7 bases lining up with TRBD1. Germline loops: CDR1 SGHVS, CDR2 FQNEAQ. The CDR3 has 19 amino acids. With V trimmed by 1 base and J by 10 bases, 19 bases remained unmatched. Written as DNA, the CDR3 is TGTGCCAGCAGCTTAGGTCGGGCGGGCGCAACAGGGGCAGACTCACCCCTCCACTTT. It translates to CASSLGRAGATGADSPLHF.

This clonotype showed up many times. The chain is built from TRBV5-5 and TRBJ2-1, with a tentative D call TRBD2 (5 bases). Germline values: CDR1 SGHKS, CDR2 YYEKEE (reference sequence). With 0 bases removed from V and 3 bases from J, the gap between germline ends came to 10 bases. The length of the CDR3 is 15 residues. In DNA, the CDR3 is TGTGCCAGCAGCTTGGGAGCGGTGGTCTACAATGAGCAGTTCTTC. It translates to CASSLGAVVYNEQFF.

This chain links TRBV4-2 with TRBJ1-1, with D possibly matching TRBD1 (5 bases). The germline V gene encodes CDR1 LGHNA and CDR2 YNFKEQ. The CDR3 loop spans 17 amino acids. V was pared by 3 bases and J by 0 bases, with 17 bases between. CDR3 DNA sequence: TGTGCCAGCAGCCATCCTGGCCGGCAGGGCCTGAACACTGAAGCTTTCTTT. It specifies CASSHPGRQGLNTEAFF.

This chain connects TRBV20-1 to TRBJ2-1; D gene ambiguous. The CDR3 runs to 12 residues. Germline V gene data show CDR1 as DFQATT and CDR2 as SNEGSKA (reference sequence). V was shortened by 8 bases and J by 4 bases, with 12 bases between the two germline ends. CDR3 nucleotides: TGCAGTCCACAGTTCGCATACAATGAGCAGTTCTTC. This encodes CSPQFAYNEQFF.

This sequence joins TRBV20-1 and TRBJ2-1; 11 nucleotides match TRBD2. V was clipped by 0 bases and J by 1 base; unmatched bases: 5. This CDR3 comprises 17 residues. Germline loops: CDR1 DFQATT, CDR2 SNEGSKA (reference sequence). CDR3 region: CSARDLGTSGSYNEQFF. The CDR3 coding sequence is TGCAGTGCTAGAGATCTCGGGACTAGCGGTTCCTACAATGAGCAGTTCTTC.

This clonotype was seen ten or more times. This chain uses TRBV6-2 or TRBV6-3 with TRBJ1-6, with D perhaps TRBD1 (6 bases). Trimming stripped 4 bases from V and 7 bases from J, with 14 bases between. The CDR3 is made up of 15 amino acids. Germline CDR1 is MNHEY and CDR2 is SVGEGT. CDR3 amino acids: CASSLPTGMNSPLHF. The CDR3 DNA reads as TGTGCCAGCAGTTTGCCTACAGGGATGAATTCACCCCTCCACTTT.

This clonotype was seen at least ten times. The rearrangement uses TRBV4-3 and TRBJ1-2; 11 bases line up with TRBD1. This CDR3 is built from 19 residues. With V trimmed by 0 bases and J by 1 base, 10 bases remained unmatched. Germline V gene lookup returns CDR1 LGHNA and CDR2 YSLEER. CDR3 protein: CASSQEGGQGVVLNYGYTF. The CDR3 DNA reads TGCGCCAGCAGCCAAGAAGGGGGACAGGGGGTTGTACTTAACTATGGCTACACCTTC.